The 21 T cell receptor beta chains below all came from one sample that was sequenced in a study of identical twins. MiXCR, applied by TCRdb to the 5' RACE reads, yields one record per CDR3 protein. The table includes hundreds of thousands of distinct CDR3 sequences, 7.1% detected once. A further study also used this sample, focusing on yellow fever vaccine responses in identical twins.

Sequencing was carried out using PBMCs. The receptors were gathered from a woman aged 18-35 years in good health.

This clonotype has a count of ten or more. This chain links TRBV5-1 with TRBJ2-3; the D is unclear. CDR1 and CDR2 from the germline V gene are SGHRS and YFSETQ. This CDR3 has 15 amino acids. V lost 1 base and J 1 base, leaving 10 bases between the germline ends. Written as DNA, the CDR3 is TGCGCCAGCAGCTTGCAGTCAGCGCGCACAGATACGCAGTATTTT. Its protein product is CASSLQSARTDTQYF.

The genes are TRBV24-1 and TRBJ2-1, with 7 bases lining up with TRBD1. The CDR3 spans 15 residues. CDR1 and CDR2 from the germline V gene are KGHDR and SFDVKD. Trimming took 3 bases from V and 6 from J; bases not matched to a gene: 7. In DNA, the CDR3 is TGTGCCACCAGTGATACGGGGACAGCCTTCAATGAGCAGTTCTTC. Protein sequence: CATSDTGTAFNEQFF.

The rearrangement uses TRBV10-3 and TRBJ2-7, with TRBD1 matching over 7 bases. The V gene's germline CDR1 is ENHRY and CDR2 SYGVKD. With 2 bases clipped from V and 0 bases from J, the junction kept 4 bases outside the gene matches. This CDR3 contains 15 residues. For the CDR3, the DNA is TGTGCCATCAGTGAGGAGGGGGCTTACTCCTACGAGCAGTACTTC. It is translated as CAISEEGAYSYEQYF.

The sample holds many counts of this clonotype. The chain combines TRBV29-1 with TRBJ2-1; 14 bases map to TRBD2. The J segment lost 5 bases and the V segment lost 6 bases, leaving 6 bases of the junction unmatched. Germline-derived CDR1 and CDR2 are SQVTM and ANQGSEA. CDR3 length: 15 amino acids. CDR3 sequence (DNA): TGCAGCGTCGCAAAGGGACTAGCGGGAGACAATGAGCAGTTCTTC. Translation: CSVAKGLAGDNEQFF.

The V call is TRBV4-1, the J call TRBJ2-2, with a weak D call TRBD2 (5 bases). V lost 0 bases and J 0 bases, leaving 8 bases between the germline ends. Germline V gene sequence: CDR1 MGHRA, CDR2 YSYEKL. The CDR3 sequence is 16 residues long. The CDR3 region has the DNA TGCGCCAGCAGCCAAGAGGCGGGCGCGAACACCGGGGAGCTGTTTTTT. Amino acid sequence: CASSQEAGANTGELFF.

This clonotype was counted many times. This chain connects TRBV5-1 to TRBJ2-2; D is unclear. The CDR3 contains 14 residues. V gave up 0 bases and J gave up 6 bases, with 9 bases separating them. The germline V gene has CDR1 SGHRS and CDR2 YFSETQ. Written as DNA, the CDR3 is TGCGCCAGCAGCTTGGCCCAGCAGGCCGGGGAGCTGTTTTTT. It encodes CASSLAQQAGELFF.

This chain joins TRBV11-1 and TRBJ2-3; TRBD2 aligns across 8 bases. The CDR3 is made up of 15 amino acids. CDR1 and CDR2 (germline): SGHAT, FQDESV (reference sequence). V was clipped by 6 bases and J by 8 bases; unmatched bases: 13. CDR3 in amino acids: CASSLSGGPWGTQYF. CDR3 bases: TGTGCCAGCAGTCTGAGCGGGGGCCCTTGGGGTACGCAGTATTTT.

This clonotype has ten or more counts. The gene calls are TRBV7-8 and TRBJ2-2; no definite D call. With 2 bases removed from V and 0 bases from J, the gap between germline ends came to 7 bases. CDR3 length: 15 residues. Germline CDR1 reads SGHVS; CDR2 reads FQNEAQ. As DNA, the CDR3 is TGTGCCAGCAGCTTACTTGGGCCGAACACCGGGGAGCTGTTTTTT. Translating it yields CASSLLGPNTGELFF.

This chain joins TRBV19 and TRBJ2-2; no reliable D call. The CDR3 has 15 amino acids. The V gene's germline CDR1 is LNHDA and CDR2 SQIVND (reference sequence). The V gene lost 1 base and the J gene lost 2 bases, with 8 bases spanning the gap. CDR3 protein: CASSIALGNTGELFF. CDR3 DNA sequence: TGTGCCAGTAGTATAGCCCTAGGAAACACCGGGGAGCTGTTTTTT.

There are a few counts of this clonotype. The J gene is TRBJ2-2, the V gene TRBV5-1; tentatively, D is TRBD2 (5 bases). The V end was cut by 3 bases, the J end by 2 bases, with 11 bases between. The CDR3 spans 15 residues. Germline V lookup: CDR1 SGHRS, CDR2 YFSETQ. CDR3 nucleotides: TGCGCCAGCAGCTCGGGAACTCGTAACACCGGGGAGCTGTTTTTT. Residues: CASSSGTRNTGELFF.

This clonotype was counted a few times. V is TRBV5-1 and J is TRBJ1-3, with D possibly matching TRBD1 (5 bases). From germline, CDR1 is SGHRS and CDR2 YFSETQ. Trimming removed 4 bases at V and 0 bases at J, with 17 bases between. This CDR3 is built from 17 residues. The CDR3 spells CASSDPRDGDSGNTIYF. The DNA for the CDR3 is TGCGCCAGCAGCGACCCCCGGGACGGAGACTCTGGAAACACCATATATTTT.

This clonotype was found a few times. This sequence joins TRBV5-6 and TRBJ2-5; 9 positions match TRBD2. CDR3 length: 17 residues. The J segment lost 5 bases and the V segment lost 0 bases, leaving 11 bases of the junction unmatched. Germline V gene lookup returns CDR1 SGHDT and CDR2 YYEEEE. The CDR3 DNA follows: TGTGCCAGCAGCTTGGGCACCCCGGCGGGGGGGCCGGAGACCCAGTACTTC. Translation gives CASSLGTPAGGPETQYF.

The table lists this clonotype with many counts. V usage is TRBV5-1 and J usage is TRBJ2-3, with D perhaps assigned TRBD1 or TRBD2 (5 bases each). The CDR3 is 18 residues long. Germline values: CDR1 SGHRS, CDR2 YFSETQ. V lost 4 bases and J 2 bases, leaving 23 bases between the germline ends. CDR3 DNA sequence: TGCGCCAGCAGCGCCGTAACGGGGCAGGGCGGCTACACAGATACGCAGTATTTT. This translates into CASSAVTGQGGYTDTQYF.

J is TRBJ2-7 and V is TRBV2; 9 bases are shared with TRBD2. CDR1 SNHLY and CDR2 FYNNEI come from the germline V gene. The CDR3 runs 14 residues. The ends lost 6 bases at V and 5 bases at J; junction bases unmatched: 8. The CDR3 coding sequence is TGTGCCAGCAGCCCCGGGACTAGCAGAGACGAGCAGTACTTC. Its translation: CASSPGTSRDEQYF.

This clonotype was seen a few times. The V call is TRBV7-6, the J call TRBJ2-1; D possibly corresponds to TRBD2 (5 bases). Germline V lookup: CDR1 SGHVS, CDR2 FNYEAQ. The CDR3 loop spans 14 amino acids. Trimming took 5 bases from V and 4 from J, leaving 12 bases between them. CDR3 sequence (DNA): TGTGCCAGCAGCCCCGTCGGGAATTACAATGAGCAGTTCTTC. This codes for CASSPVGNYNEQFF.

This clonotype was picked up a small number of times. The CDR3 coding sequence is TGCGCCAGCAGCCAGGTCACTAGTCACAATGAGCAGTTCTTC. Amino acids: CASSQVTSHNEQFF. This chain links TRBV4-1 with TRBJ2-1, with D possibly matching TRBD2 (5 bases). Per germline, CDR1 MGHRA and CDR2 YSYEKL. The V end was cut by 3 bases, the J end by 5 bases, with 11 bases between. This CDR3 has 14 residues.

This clonotype was detected many times. The gene calls are TRBV28 and TRBJ2-3; D unresolved. Germline V CDR1 and CDR2: MDHEN, SYDVKM. The CDR3 is made up of 14 amino acids. V was pared by 5 bases and J by 1 base, with 10 bases between. DNA for the CDR3: TGTGCCAGCAGTGCTACCTCAGGCACAGATACGCAGTATTTT. Its translation is CASSATSGTDTQYF.

This clonotype came up a few times. The rearrangement joins TRBV12-3 or TRBV12-4 to TRBJ2-1, with D hard to call. The CDR3 is made up of 13 amino acids. V lost 5 bases, J lost 4 bases, and 9 bases lay in between. The CDR3 DNA sequence: TGTGCCAGCAGTCTCTACGAATACAATGAGCAGTTCTTC. Translating it yields CASSLYEYNEQFF.

Concerning this clonotype: Just one base apart from a much larger clone, this may be a read error. The J gene is TRBJ1-1, the V gene TRBV28; no clear D. Trimming removed 8 bases from V and 1 base from J, with 2 bases in between. Germline CDR1 is MDHEN and CDR2 is SYDVKM. The CDR3 is made up of 10 amino acids. The CDR3 DNA is TGTGCCAGCCGGAACACTGAAGCTTTCTTT. Its protein is CASRNTEAFF.

This clonotype was observed many times. V and J are TRBV4-1 and TRBJ1-2, with unresolved D. V was pared by 1 base and J by 8 bases, with 11 bases between. The CDR3 totals 13 residues. Germline V gene sequence: CDR1 MGHRA, CDR2 YSYEKL. Here the CDR3 reads CASSQVVDGGYTF. In nucleotides, the CDR3 is TGCGCCAGCAGCCAAGTGGTTGATGGCGGCTACACCTTC.

This clonotype turned up a few times. This chain links TRBV7-3 with TRBJ2-1, with D possibly being TRBD1 or TRBD2 (7 bases each). Germline V gives CDR1 SGHTA, CDR2 FQGTGA. The CDR3 runs to 14 residues. Trimming shortened V by 0 bases and J by 10 bases, and 13 bases separated the two germline ends. The CDR3 bases are TGTGCCAGCAGCTTAACCCCAGGGGGGGGGGAGCAGTTCTTC. This sequence encodes CASSLTPGGGEQFF.